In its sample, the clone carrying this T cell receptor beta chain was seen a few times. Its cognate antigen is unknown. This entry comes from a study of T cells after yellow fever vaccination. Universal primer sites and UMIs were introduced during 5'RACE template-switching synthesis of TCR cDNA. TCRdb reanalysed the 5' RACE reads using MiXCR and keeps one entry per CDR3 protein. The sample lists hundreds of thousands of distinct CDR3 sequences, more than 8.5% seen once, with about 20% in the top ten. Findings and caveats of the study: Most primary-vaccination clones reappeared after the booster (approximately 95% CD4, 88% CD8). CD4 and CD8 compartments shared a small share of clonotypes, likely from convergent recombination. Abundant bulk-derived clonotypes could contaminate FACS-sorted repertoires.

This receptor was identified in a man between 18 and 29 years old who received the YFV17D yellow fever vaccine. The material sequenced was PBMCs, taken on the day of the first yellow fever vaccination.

The CDR3: CASTPKSGEKLFF. In DNA, the CDR3 is TGTGCCAGCACCCCAAAAAGTGGTGAAAAACTGTTTTTT. The chain couples TRBV7-2 to TRBJ1-4; D uncertain. V was pared by 7 bases and J by 7 bases, with 13 bases between. Germline V CDR1 and CDR2: SGHTA, FQGNSA. This CDR3 is 13 amino acids long. The entire variable domain, with the rest obtained from reference TRBV7-2 and TRBJ1-4, is as follows: GAGVSQSPSNKVTEKGKDVELRCDPISGHTALYWYRQSLGQGLEFLIYFQGNSAPDKSGLPSDRFSAERTGGSVSTLTIQRTQQEDSAVYLCASTPKSGEKLFFGSGTQLSVL.